One TCR beta chain is described in this entry. In the original analysis: Reference gene primer amplification gave estimated nucleated cell counts. Profiling relied on immunoSEQ multiplex PCR, and the TCRdb table lists in-frame clones only, not all of them. Clonal size and the V and J genes are those of that table, whereas D and trimming came from the DNA. The sample lists around 250,000 clones, 91% seen once, with 2.5% to 3% in the top ten. The data are from a study of blood T cell repertoires in COVID-19. The wider study: Sources were T cells, B-cell-depleted T cells, or PBMCs; the material itself was cDNA or gDNA.

Those designated as exposed participants met a COVID-19 case within 2 weeks before study entry. Per the germline V gene, CDR1 is SQVTM and CDR2 is ANQGSEA. The CDR3 totals 12 residues. V trimming: 1 base; J trimming: 8 bases; junction bases outside the gene matches: 4. J is TRBJ1-2 and V is TRBV29-1, with 7 bases matching TRBD1. The sequencing sample was made of PBMCs or T cells enriched from blood (not recorded which). This TCR derives from a man aged 40-49 years who had been exposed to COVID-19. CDR3 residues: CSVEGAGGGYTF. The CDR3 region has the DNA TGCAGCGTTGAAGGGGCAGGGGGAGGCTACACCTTC.